These 24 T cell receptor beta chains were sequenced from one sample in a study of shared clonotypes between healthy human individuals. Produced via immunoSEQ multiplex PCR; TCRdb's table is partial and in-frame only. The profile shows around 2.1 million clones, about 92% of them singletons. The naive CD8 population came from CD45RO-negative cells selected for CCR7, without terminally differentiated effector memory CD45RA+ cells. Material: naive CD8+ T cells from PBMCs. Receptor source: a man aged 18 to 35 in good health. Some clones in this sample may be carry-over from other donors' samples.

Only a few counts were recorded for this clone. The rearrangement uses TRBV19 and TRBJ1-1, with TRBD1 identical over 7 bases. The CDR3 sequence is 14 residues long. The trim removed 6 bases at V and 5 bases at J, leaving 9 bases unmatched. Germline lookup yields CDR1 LNHDA and CDR2 SQIVND (reference sequence). The CDR3 here is CASSPGGWRTEAFF. As DNA, the CDR3 is TGTGCCAGTAGCCCAGGGGGTTGGAGAACTGAAGCTTTCTTT.

The rearrangement uses TRBV19 and TRBJ1-3, with no clear D. The germline CDR1 and CDR2 sequences are LNHDA and SQIVND (reference sequence). The CDR3 has 14 residues. Trimming removed 7 bases at V and 5 bases at J, with 15 bases between. CDR3 sequence: CASTVGGKRNTIYF. DNA for the CDR3: TGTGCCAGTACCGTCGGCGGCAAAAGAAACACCATATATTTT.

This chain joins TRBV15 and TRBJ2-1, with D maybe TRBD2 (6 bases). CDR1 is LNHNV and CDR2 is YYDKDF in the germline V gene (reference sequence). Trimming shortened V by 5 bases and J by 1 base, and 15 bases separated the two germline ends. This CDR3 comprises 16 residues. The CDR3 sequence: CATSGGSGLSYNEQFF. DNA for the CDR3: TGTGCCACCAGCGGGGGTAGCGGTTTATCCTACAATGAGCAGTTCTTC. Filled out from reference TRBV15 and TRBJ2-1, the complete variable domain reads DAMVIQNPRYQVTQFGKPVTLSCSQTLNHNVMYWYQQKSSQAPKLLFHYYDKDFNNEADTPDNFQSRRPNTSFCFLDIRSPGLGDTAMYLCATSGGSGLSYNEQFFGPGTRLTVL.

The V gene is TRBV29-1, the J gene TRBJ1-2; 9 bases agree with TRBD1. V lost 4 bases to trimming and J lost 1 base; unmatched junction nucleotides: 7. Germline-derived CDR1 and CDR2 are SQVTM and ANQGSEA. The CDR3 totals 15 residues. CDR3 nucleotides: TGCAGCGTTGGGGGACAGGGCAAACTTAACTATGGCTACACCTTC. Its translation: CSVGGQGKLNYGYTF.

Here the CDR3 DNA reads TGTGCCAGCAGCTTACGGGCGGGAGGATTTCGAAATGAGCAGTTCTTC. Protein: CASSLRAGGFRNEQFF. The V call is TRBV7-9, the J call TRBJ2-1, with TRBD2 identical over 8 bases. J lost 7 bases, V lost 2 bases, and 10 bases had no gene match. This CDR3 is 16 amino acids long. Germline CDR1 is SEHNR and CDR2 is FQNEAQ (reference sequence). The entire variable domain, with the rest obtained from reference TRBV7-9 and TRBJ2-1, is as follows: DTGVSQNPRHKITKRGQNVTFRCDPISEHNRLYWYRQTLGQGPEFLTYFQNEAQLEKSRLLSDRFSAERPKGSFSTLEIQRTEQGDSAMYLCASSLRAGGFRNEQFFGPGTRLTVL.

V usage is TRBV19 and J usage is TRBJ2-1, with 7 nucleotides matching TRBD2. This CDR3 has 15 amino acids. Germline CDR1 and CDR2: LNHDA and SQIVND (reference sequence). J was trimmed by 6 bases and V by 3 bases; bases with no gene match: 8. The CDR3 sequence: CASSMGEGLGNEQFF. CDR3 bases: TGTGCCAGTAGTATGGGGGAGGGCCTGGGCAATGAGCAGTTCTTC. Drawing the rest from reference TRBV19 and TRBJ2-1, the complete variable domain is DGGITQSPKYLFRKEGQNVTLSCEQNLNHDAMYWYRQDPGQGLRLIYYSQIVNDFQKGDIAEGYSVSREKKESFPLTVTSAQKNPTAFYLCASSMGEGLGNEQFFGPGTRLTVL.

Concerning this clone: Other DNA sequences within the sample encode an identical CDR3. The chain links TRBV5-4 to TRBJ2-7, with a weak D call TRBD1 (5 bases). The V and J ends lost 0 bases and 4 bases respectively, with 8 bases between them. The CDR3 contains 13 residues. Germline CDR1 and CDR2: SGHNT and YYREEE (reference sequence). CDR3 DNA: TGTGCCAGCAGCTTGGACAGGAATTACGAGCAGTACTTC. Protein: CASSLDRNYEQYF.

The chain links TRBV27 to TRBJ2-3; D may be TRBD1 or TRBD2 (7 bases each). Germline V gene lookup returns CDR1 MNHEY and CDR2 SMNVEV (reference sequence). Deletions cut 3 bases from V and 6 bases from J, with 10 bases between. The CDR3 extends over 13 amino acids. This CDR3 reads CASSLQGGDTQYF. CDR3 sequence (DNA): TGTGCCAGCAGTTTGCAGGGGGGGGATACGCAGTATTTT.

The chain combines TRBV4-1 with TRBJ2-2; TRBD1 matches at 8 bases. CDR3 length: 18 residues. Germline V gene sequence: CDR1 MGHRA, CDR2 YSYEKL. Trimming removed 4 bases from V and 4 bases from J; junction bases left unmatched: 14. CDR3 bases: TGCGCCAGCAGCCCGATAAGATTTCGGGACAGGTTCACCGGGGAGCTGTTTTTT. Encoded protein: CASSPIRFRDRFTGELFF.

The gene calls are TRBV5-6 and TRBJ2-7; D is undetermined. The ends were cut back, 3 bases at V and 7 bases at J, with 11 bases in the middle. Germline V lookup: CDR1 SGHDT, CDR2 YYEEEE. This CDR3 has 12 amino acids. The CDR3 DNA reads TGTGCCAGCAGCTCCCGCCTCTCGGAGCAGTACTTC. The encoded protein is CASSSRLSEQYF.

This clone was observed once. This chain connects TRBV27 to TRBJ2-1; 11 bases are shared with TRBD2. The CDR3 is made up of 14 amino acids. Trimming at V came to 3 bases and at J to 10 bases, leaving 5 bases not matched to a gene. Germline CDR1 is MNHEY and CDR2 is SMNVEV (reference sequence). This chain's CDR3 is CASSLIAGGREQFF. The CDR3, as DNA: TGTGCCAGCAGTTTGATAGCGGGAGGGCGCGAGCAGTTCTTC.

The gene calls are TRBV28 and TRBJ1-2; 8 nucleotides align to TRBD1. This CDR3 is 16 amino acids long. Per the germline V gene, CDR1 is MDHEN and CDR2 is SYDVKM. After removal of 6 bases from V and 4 bases from J, the junction contained 13 bases not matched to a gene. This chain's CDR3 is CASSQPTGVASYGYTF. The CDR3 nucleotides read TGTGCCAGCAGCCAACCGACAGGGGTGGCGAGCTATGGCTACACCTTC.

The rearrangement uses TRBV30 and TRBJ1-2; D is uncertain. The germline V gene encodes CDR1 GTSNPN and CDR2 SVGIG (reference sequence). The CDR3 contains 8 residues. V shed 6 bases and J shed 8 bases, with 4 bases lying between them. Here the CDR3 DNA reads TGTGCCTGCTCCGGCTACACCTTC. Amino acid sequence: CACSGYTF.

This chain links TRBV5-1 with TRBJ2-1; 11 bases line up with TRBD2. Losses at the gene ends were 4 bases for V and 6 bases for J; bases not matched to a gene: 12. The CDR3 spans 17 residues. Germline V gene lookup returns CDR1 SGHRS and CDR2 YFSETQ. The CDR3 sequence is CASSKRPGTSGFNEQFF. The CDR3 coding sequence is TGCGCCAGCAGCAAACGGCCCGGGACTAGCGGTTTCAATGAGCAGTTCTTC.

V and J are TRBV5-1 and TRBJ2-7; D is unresolved. Per the germline V gene, CDR1 is SGHRS and CDR2 is YFSETQ. The CDR3 runs 15 residues. V gave up 3 bases and J gave up 3 bases, with 16 bases separating them. The CDR3 nucleotides are TGCGCCAGCAGCTCTACCTGGATATCGGTCTACGAGCAGTACTTC. Translating gives CASSSTWISVYEQYF.

The chain combines TRBV27 with TRBJ1-5, with 7 bases that match TRBD1. From germline, CDR1 is MNHEY and CDR2 SMNVEV (reference sequence). This CDR3 has 13 residues. The V and J ends lost 5 bases and 4 bases, in that order; junction bases with no gene match: 2. This chain's CDR3 is CASSQDRNQPQHF. The DNA of the CDR3 is TGTGCCAGCAGTCAGGACAGGAATCAGCCCCAGCATTTT.

The genes are TRBV4-1 and TRBJ1-1, with D possibly TRBD1 on 5 matching bases. Germline lookup yields CDR1 MGHRA and CDR2 YSYEKL. V gave up 4 bases and J gave up 2 bases, with 8 bases separating them. This CDR3 spans 13 amino acids. Here the CDR3 reads CASSLGHNTEAFF. The CDR3 nucleotides read TGCGCCAGCAGCCTCGGACACAACACTGAAGCTTTCTTT.

The chain combines TRBV4-3 with TRBJ2-2, with TRBD2 identical over 9 bases. V trimming: 2 bases; J trimming: 7 bases; junction bases outside the gene matches: 14. The germline CDR1 and CDR2 sequences are LGHNA and YSLEER. There are 18 residues in the CDR3. In DNA form, the CDR3 reads TGCGCCAGCAGCCAAATTTTCCATAGCGGGAGAGGTATCGGGGAGCTGTTTTTT. Amino acid sequence: CASSQIFHSGRGIGELFF.

This clone was detected once. This chain connects TRBV4-1 to TRBJ2-7; maybe TRBD2 (6 bases). V was trimmed by 1 base and J by 5 bases, leaving 15 bases between them. Germline lookup yields CDR1 MGHRA and CDR2 YSYEKL. The CDR3 spans 15 residues. The CDR3 region has the DNA TGCGCCAGCAGCCAAGGGGGCGGGACGCCCAACGAGCAGTACTTC. As protein: CASSQGGGTPNEQYF.

This clone was counted a single time. The chain employs TRBV6-5 and TRBJ1-2, with D hard to call. CDR1 MNHEY and CDR2 SVGAGI come from the germline V gene. The CDR3 is 12 residues long. V shed 6 bases and J shed 10 bases, with 15 bases lying between them. The DNA of the CDR3 is TGTGCCAGCAGCGCAACGGGTGAGGCCTACACCTTC. Amino acids: CASSATGEAYTF.

This clone has a single count. Other DNA sequences in the same sample also yield this CDR3. This chain joins TRBV29-1 and TRBJ2-1; 9 bases map to TRBD1. Germline CDR1 is SQVTM and CDR2 is ANQGSEA. This CDR3 is built from 13 residues. The V and J ends lost 6 bases and 4 bases, in that order; junction bases with no gene match: 4. The CDR3 sequence is CSVDRGSYNEQFF. CDR3 nucleotides: TGCAGCGTCGACAGGGGGTCTTACAATGAGCAGTTCTTC.

The rearrangement uses TRBV9 and TRBJ2-3; D might be TRBD2 (6 bases). Germline CDR1 SGDLS, CDR2 YYNGEE. The CDR3 spans 15 residues. Trimming took 4 bases from V and 2 from J, leaving 14 bases between them. This CDR3 is CASSIGTSDTDTQYF. CDR3 coding DNA: TGTGCCAGCAGCATCGGGACTTCGGACACAGATACGCAGTATTTT.

This chain joins TRBV7-3 and TRBJ2-1; D gene unclear. Trimming cost V 4 bases and J 2 bases, with 12 bases left between them. Germline V gives CDR1 SGHTA, CDR2 FQGTGA. The CDR3 covers 15 residues. The CDR3 loop is CASSSHPVAYNEQFF. The CDR3 bases are TGTGCCAGCAGCTCCCACCCGGTGGCCTACAATGAGCAGTTCTTC.

The chain recombines TRBV6-6 with TRBJ2-5, with 10 bases lining up with TRBD2. CDR1 MNHNY and CDR2 SVGAGI come from the germline V gene (reference sequence). Germline trimming cut 7 bases from V and 5 bases from J; bases unmatched to any gene: 10. There are 15 residues in the CDR3. The CDR3 bases are TGTGCCAGCATCGATCTAGCGGGAGAGTACGAGACCCAGTACTTC. Protein sequence: CASIDLAGEYETQYF.